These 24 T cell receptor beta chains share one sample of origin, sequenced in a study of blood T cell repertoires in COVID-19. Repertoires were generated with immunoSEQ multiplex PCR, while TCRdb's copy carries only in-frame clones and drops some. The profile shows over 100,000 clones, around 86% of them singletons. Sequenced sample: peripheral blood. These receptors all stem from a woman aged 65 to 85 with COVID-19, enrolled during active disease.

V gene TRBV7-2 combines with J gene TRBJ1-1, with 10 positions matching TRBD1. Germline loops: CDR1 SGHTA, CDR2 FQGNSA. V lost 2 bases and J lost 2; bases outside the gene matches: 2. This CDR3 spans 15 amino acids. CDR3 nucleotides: TGTGCCAGCAGCTTAATGACAGGGGGCAACACTGAAGCTTTCTTT. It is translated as CASSLMTGGNTEAFF.

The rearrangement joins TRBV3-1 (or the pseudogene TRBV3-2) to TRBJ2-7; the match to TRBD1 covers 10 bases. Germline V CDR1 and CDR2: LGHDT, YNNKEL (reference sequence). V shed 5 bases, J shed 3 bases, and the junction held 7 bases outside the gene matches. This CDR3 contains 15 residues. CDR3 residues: CASSFRDRGFYEQYF. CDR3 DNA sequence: TGTGCCAGCAGCTTCCGGGACAGGGGATTCTACGAGCAGTACTTC.

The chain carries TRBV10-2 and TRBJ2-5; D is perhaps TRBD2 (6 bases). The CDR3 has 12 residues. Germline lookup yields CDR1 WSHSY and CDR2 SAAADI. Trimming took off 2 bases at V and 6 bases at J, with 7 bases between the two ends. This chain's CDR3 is CASSEGGKTQYF. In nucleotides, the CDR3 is TGCGCCAGCAGTGAGGGGGGGAAGACCCAGTACTTC.

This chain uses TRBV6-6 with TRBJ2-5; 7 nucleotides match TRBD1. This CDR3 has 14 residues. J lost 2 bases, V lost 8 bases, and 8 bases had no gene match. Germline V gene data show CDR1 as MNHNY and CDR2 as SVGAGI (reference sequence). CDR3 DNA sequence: TGTGCCAGCTGCCGGGACAGAAGGCAAGAGACCCAGTACTTC. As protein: CASCRDRRQETQYF.

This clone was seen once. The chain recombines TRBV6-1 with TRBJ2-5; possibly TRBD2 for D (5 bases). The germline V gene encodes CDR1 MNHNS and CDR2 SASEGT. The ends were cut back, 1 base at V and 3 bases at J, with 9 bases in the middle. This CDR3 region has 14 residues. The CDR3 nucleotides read TGTGCCAGCAGTGAAGATCGGGGAGAAGAGACCCAGTACTTC. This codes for CASSEDRGEETQYF.

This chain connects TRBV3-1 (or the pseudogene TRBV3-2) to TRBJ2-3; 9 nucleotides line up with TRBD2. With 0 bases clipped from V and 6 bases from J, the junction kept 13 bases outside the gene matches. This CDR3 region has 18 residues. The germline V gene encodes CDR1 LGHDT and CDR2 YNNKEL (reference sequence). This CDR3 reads CASSQDPWTSDLRDTQYF. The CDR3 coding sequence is TGTGCCAGCAGCCAAGACCCCTGGACTAGCGACCTGCGGGATACGCAGTATTTT.

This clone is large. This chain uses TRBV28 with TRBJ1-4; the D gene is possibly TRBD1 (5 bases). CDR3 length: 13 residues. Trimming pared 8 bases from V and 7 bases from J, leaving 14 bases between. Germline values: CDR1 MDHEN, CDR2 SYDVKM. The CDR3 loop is CASALPGVEKLFF. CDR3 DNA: TGTGCCAGCGCTCTCCCGGGGGTTGAAAAACTGTTTTTT.

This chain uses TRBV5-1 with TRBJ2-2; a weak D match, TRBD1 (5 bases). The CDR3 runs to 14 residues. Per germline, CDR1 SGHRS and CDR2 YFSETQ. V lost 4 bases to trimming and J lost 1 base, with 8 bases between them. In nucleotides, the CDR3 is TGCGCCAGCAGCATTGGACAGAACACCGGGGAGCTGTTTTTT. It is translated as CASSIGQNTGELFF.

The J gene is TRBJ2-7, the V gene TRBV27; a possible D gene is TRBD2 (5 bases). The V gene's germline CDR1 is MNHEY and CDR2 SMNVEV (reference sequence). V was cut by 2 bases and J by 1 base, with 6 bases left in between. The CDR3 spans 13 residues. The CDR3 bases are TGTGCCAGCAGTTTAAGGGAGTCCTACGAGCAGTACTTC. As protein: CASSLRESYEQYF.

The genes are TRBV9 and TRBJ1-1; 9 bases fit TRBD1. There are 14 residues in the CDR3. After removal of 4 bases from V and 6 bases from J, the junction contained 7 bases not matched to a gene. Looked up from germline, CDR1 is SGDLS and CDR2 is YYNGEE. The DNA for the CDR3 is TGTGCCAGCAGCCCCGACAGGGGGATCCCTGAAGCTTTCTTT. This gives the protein CASSPDRGIPEAFF.

For the CDR3, the DNA is TGTGCTAGTGGTCTGGGACGCGCGGGGGGGCAAGAGACCCAGTACTTC. Protein sequence: CASGLGRAGGQETQYF. The J gene is TRBJ2-5, the V gene TRBV12-5, with TRBD2 matching 9 bases. The CDR3 has 16 amino acids. Germline V CDR1 and CDR2: LGHNT, FRNRAP. Losses at the gene ends were 5 bases for V and 2 bases for J; bases not matched to a gene: 9.

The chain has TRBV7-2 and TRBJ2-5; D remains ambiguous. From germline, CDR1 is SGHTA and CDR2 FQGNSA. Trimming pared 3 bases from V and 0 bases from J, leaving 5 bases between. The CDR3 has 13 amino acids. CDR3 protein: CASSFPNQETQYF. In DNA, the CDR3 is TGTGCCAGCAGCTTCCCCAACCAAGAGACCCAGTACTTC.

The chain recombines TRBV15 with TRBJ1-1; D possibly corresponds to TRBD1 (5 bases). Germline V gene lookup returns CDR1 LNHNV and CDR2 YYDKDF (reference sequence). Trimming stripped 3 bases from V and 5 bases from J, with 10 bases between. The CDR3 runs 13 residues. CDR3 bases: TGTGCCACCAGCAGCAGGGTATGGACTGAAGCTTTCTTT. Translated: CATSSRVWTEAFF. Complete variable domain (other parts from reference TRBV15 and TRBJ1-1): DAMVIQNPRYQVTQFGKPVTLSCSQTLNHNVMYWYQQKSSQAPKLLFHYYDKDFNNEADTPDNFQSRRPNTSFCFLDIRSPGLGDTAMYLCATSSRVWTEAFFGQGTRLTVV.

Here the CDR3 DNA reads TGTGCCAGCAGCGTAGACGGAGTTAATGAAAAACTGTTTTTT. This codes for CASSVDGVNEKLFF. The chain is built from TRBV9 and TRBJ1-4; D uncertain. Germline V CDR1 and CDR2: SGDLS, YYNGEE. CDR3 size: 14 residues. V dropped 0 bases and J dropped 4 bases, with 7 bases sitting between them.

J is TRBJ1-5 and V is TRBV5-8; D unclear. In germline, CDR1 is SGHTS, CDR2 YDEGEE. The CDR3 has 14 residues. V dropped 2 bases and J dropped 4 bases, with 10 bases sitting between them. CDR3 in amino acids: CASSFLLPNQPQHF. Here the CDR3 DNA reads TGTGCCAGCAGCTTTTTACTGCCTAATCAGCCCCAGCATTTT.

The CDR3 reads CASRPGTPRRRTDTQYF. The CDR3 nucleotides are TGTGCCAGTAGACCTGGGACACCCCGACGGAGGACAGATACGCAGTATTTT. V is TRBV19 and J is TRBJ2-3, with D maybe TRBD1 (6 bases). The CDR3 covers 17 residues. With 6 bases removed from V and 3 bases from J, the gap between germline ends came to 22 bases. Germline CDR1 is LNHDA and CDR2 is SQIVND (reference sequence).

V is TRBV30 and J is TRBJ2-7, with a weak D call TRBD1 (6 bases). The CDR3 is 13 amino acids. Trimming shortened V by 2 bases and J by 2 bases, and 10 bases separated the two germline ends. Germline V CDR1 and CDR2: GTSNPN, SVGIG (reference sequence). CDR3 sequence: CAWSIQGPYEQYF. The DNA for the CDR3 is TGTGCCTGGAGTATACAGGGCCCCTACGAGCAGTACTTC.

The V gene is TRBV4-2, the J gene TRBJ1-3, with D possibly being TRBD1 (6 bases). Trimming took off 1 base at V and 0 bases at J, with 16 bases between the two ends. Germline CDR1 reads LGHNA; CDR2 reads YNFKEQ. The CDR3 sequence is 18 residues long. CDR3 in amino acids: CASSQGWDIAYSGNTIYF. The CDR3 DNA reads TGTGCCAGCAGCCAAGGTTGGGACATCGCATACTCTGGAAACACCATATATTTT.

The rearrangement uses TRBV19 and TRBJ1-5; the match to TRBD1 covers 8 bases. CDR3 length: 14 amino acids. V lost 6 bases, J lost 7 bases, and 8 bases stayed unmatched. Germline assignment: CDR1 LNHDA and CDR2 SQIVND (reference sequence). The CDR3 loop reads CASSLTGAHQPQHF. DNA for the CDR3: TGTGCCAGTAGCCTGACAGGGGCCCACCAGCCCCAGCATTTT.

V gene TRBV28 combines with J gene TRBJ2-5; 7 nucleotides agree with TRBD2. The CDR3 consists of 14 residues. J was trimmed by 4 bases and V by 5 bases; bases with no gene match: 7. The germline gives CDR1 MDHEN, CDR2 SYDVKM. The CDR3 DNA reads TGTGCCAGCAGTCATGGGGGGGGGAGAGAGACCCAGTACTTC. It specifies CASSHGGGRETQYF.

Here the CDR3 DNA reads TGTGCCAGCAGGGAGCGGGCCCTGGGTTCTGAAGCTTTCTTT. Its protein product is CASRERALGSEAFF. The chain employs TRBV2 and TRBJ1-1; D is ambiguous. The CDR3 consists of 14 residues. The V gene's germline CDR1 is SNHLY and CDR2 FYNNEI. Between the trimmed V and J ends, which lost 6 bases and 6 bases, there was a span of 17 bases.

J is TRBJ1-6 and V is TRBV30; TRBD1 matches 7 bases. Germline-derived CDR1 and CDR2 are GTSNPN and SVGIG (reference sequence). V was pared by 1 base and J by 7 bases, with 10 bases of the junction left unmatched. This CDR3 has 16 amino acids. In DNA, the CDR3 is TGTGCCTGGAGTGGTGATCCCGGGACAGAGAATTCACCCCTCCACTTT. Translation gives CAWSGDPGTENSPLHF.

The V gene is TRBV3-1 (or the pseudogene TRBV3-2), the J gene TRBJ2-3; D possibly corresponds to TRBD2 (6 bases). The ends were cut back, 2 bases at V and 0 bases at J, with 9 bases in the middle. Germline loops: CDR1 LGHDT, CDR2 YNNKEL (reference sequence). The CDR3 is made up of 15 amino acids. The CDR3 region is CASSQTGTSTDTQYF. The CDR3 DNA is TGTGCCAGCAGCCAAACCGGGACTAGCACAGATACGCAGTATTTT.

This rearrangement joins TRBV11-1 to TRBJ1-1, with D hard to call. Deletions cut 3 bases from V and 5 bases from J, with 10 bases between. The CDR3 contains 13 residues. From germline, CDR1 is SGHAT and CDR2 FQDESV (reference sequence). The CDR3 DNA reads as TGTGCCAGCAGCTTTTTTCGGGGAACTGAAGCTTTCTTT. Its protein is CASSFFRGTEAFF. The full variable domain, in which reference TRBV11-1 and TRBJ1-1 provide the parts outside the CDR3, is EAEVAQSPRYKITEKSQAVAFWCDPISGHATLYWYRQILGQGPELLVQFQDESVVDDSQLPKDRFSAERLKGVDSTLKIQPAELGDSAMYLCASSFFRGTEAFFGQGTRLTVV.